These 21 T cell receptor beta chains were sequenced from one sample in a study of T cell responses to AZD1222 COVID-19 vaccine. The method was immunoSEQ multiplex PCR; TCRdb's version includes in-frame clones alone and lacks a portion of them. This table holds roughly 140,000 clones, approximately 94% found once. The sequencing used peripheral blood, collected on day 0 of AZD1222 vaccination. Receptors originate from an adult in good health.

The chain recombines TRBV13 with TRBJ2-4; unclear D gene. The length of the CDR3 is 13 residues. Germline V gene sequence: CDR1 PRHDT, CDR2 FYEKMQ (reference sequence). With 3 bases removed from V and 5 bases from J, the gap between germline ends came to 8 bases. In DNA form, the CDR3 reads TGTGCCAGCAGCTTTGGCTCCCAAAACATTCAGTACTTC. As protein: CASSFGSQNIQYF.

The chain carries TRBV2 and TRBJ2-7; 8 bases line up with TRBD1. J was trimmed by 6 bases and V by 6 bases; bases with no gene match: 10. The germline V gene has CDR1 SNHLY and CDR2 FYNNEI. This CDR3 region has 14 residues. CDR3 coding DNA: TGTGCCAGCAGCCGCGGACAGGGATTGAGCGAGCAGTACTTC. This codes for CASSRGQGLSEQYF.

V and J are TRBV7-9 and TRBJ2-1; D not certain. Germline-derived CDR1 and CDR2 are SEHNR and FQNEAQ (reference sequence). Deletions cut 3 bases from V and 6 bases from J, with 6 bases between. The CDR3 extends over 12 amino acids. In DNA, the CDR3 is TGTGCCAGCAGCTTCGGTACCAATGAGCAGTTCTTC. It encodes CASSFGTNEQFF.

The chain joins TRBV5-1 to TRBJ1-6, with 10 bases that match TRBD1. The CDR3 is 15 residues long. Unmatched junction bases numbered 3, after V lost 2 bases and J lost 7 bases. Germline values: CDR1 SGHRS, CDR2 YFSETQ. The CDR3 nucleotides are TGCGCCAGCAGCTTCGACAGGGGGCGGAATTCACCCCTCCACTTT. Translation gives CASSFDRGRNSPLHF.

The chain links TRBV7-2 to TRBJ1-5; 8 nucleotides align to TRBD1. Looked up from germline, CDR1 is SGHTA and CDR2 is FQGNSA. The CDR3 length is 15 residues. With 3 bases clipped from V and 4 bases from J, the junction kept 5 bases outside the gene matches. The CDR3 region is CASSLEQGVNQPQHF. The CDR3 nucleotides are TGTGCCAGCAGCTTGGAACAGGGGGTGAATCAGCCCCAGCATTTT.

The sample holds a few counts of this clone. V and J are TRBV19 and TRBJ1-1; D not resolved. The CDR3 consists of 13 residues. The V gene lost 2 bases and the J gene lost 8 bases, with 12 bases spanning the gap. Germline-derived CDR1 and CDR2 are LNHDA and SQIVND (reference sequence). CDR3 DNA: TGTGCCAGTAGTATAAAGCTCCGGGCGGAAGCTTTCTTT. As protein: CASSIKLRAEAFF.

This sequence joins TRBV9 and TRBJ2-2; no clear D gene. Trimming pared 0 bases from V and 4 bases from J, leaving 4 bases between. Germline assignment: CDR1 SGDLS and CDR2 YYNGEE. The CDR3 has 13 residues. CDR3 in DNA: TGTGCCAGCAGCGTAGAGGTCACCGGGGAGCTGTTTTTT. Amino acid sequence: CASSVEVTGELFF.

This chain links TRBV11-2 with TRBJ1-1; tentative D call: TRBD1 (6 bases). Germline values: CDR1 SGHAT, CDR2 FQNNGV. Trimming took 1 base from V and 1 from J, leaving 13 bases between them. The CDR3 has 16 amino acids. The CDR3 DNA follows: TGTGCCAGCAGCTTAGTAGTCGGGGGCAGGAACACTGAAGCTTTCTTT. This gives the protein CASSLVVGGRNTEAFF.

The chain recombines TRBV9 with TRBJ2-1; tentatively, D is TRBD2 (6 bases). V lost 1 base, J lost 6 bases, and 20 bases lay in between. The CDR3 totals 17 residues. Germline loops: CDR1 SGDLS, CDR2 YYNGEE. CDR3 coding DNA: TGTGCCAGCAGCGTAATGCCCGGGGGAGAACGACGCAATGAGCAGTTCTTC. This gives the protein CASSVMPGGERRNEQFF.

This clone showed up just a few times. The chain has TRBV7-9 and TRBJ1-4; perhaps TRBD1 as D (5 bases). V dropped 0 bases and J dropped 3 bases, with 8 bases sitting between them. CDR3 length: 15 amino acids. CDR1 is SEHNR and CDR2 is FQNEAQ in the germline V gene (reference sequence). The CDR3 coding sequence is TGTGCCAGCAGCTTAGCCGAGACAGCTAATGAAAAACTGTTTTTT. It is translated as CASSLAETANEKLFF.

The V and J genes are TRBV21-1 and TRBJ2-1; the table's D call of TRBD1 was not tested on the DNA. TRBV21-1 is a listed pseudogene. The CDR3 spans 16 residues. The CDR3: CASSKEGKGMDNEQFF. CDR3 sequence (DNA): TGTGCCAGCAGCAAAGAGGGGAAGGGTATGGACAATGAGCAGTTCTTC.

The chain recombines TRBV12-3 or TRBV12-4 with TRBJ1-4, with unresolved D. There are 12 residues in the CDR3. The V gene lost 8 bases and the J gene lost 1 base, with 5 bases spanning the gap. The CDR3, as DNA: TGTGCCAGCGGTATAACTAATGAAAAACTGTTTTTT. It codes for CASGITNEKLFF.

The rearrangement joins TRBV5-1 to TRBJ1-2, with D perhaps TRBD1 (6 bases). Trimming cost V 0 bases and J 6 bases, with 12 bases left between them. Germline values: CDR1 SGHRS, CDR2 YFSETQ. The CDR3 extends over 14 amino acids. In nucleotides, the CDR3 is TGCGCCAGCAGCTTGGAGGGGACAATCGATGGCTACACCTTC. Its protein product is CASSLEGTIDGYTF.

The chain recombines TRBV5-1 with TRBJ2-1; the match to TRBD2 covers 8 bases. After removal of 2 bases from V and 6 bases from J, the junction contained 4 bases not matched to a gene. CDR3 length: 14 amino acids. Germline-derived CDR1 and CDR2 are SGHRS and YFSETQ. The CDR3 is CASSLTSGSNEQFF. Written as DNA, the CDR3 is TGCGCCAGCAGCTTAACTAGCGGCAGCAATGAGCAGTTCTTC.

The genes are TRBV5-4 and TRBJ2-2; 9 positions agree with TRBD2. The V gene end was trimmed by 4 bases and the J gene end by 3 bases; junction bases not matched to a gene: 10. CDR3 length equals 17 residues. CDR1 is SGHNT, CDR2 YYREEE, per germline (reference sequence). The CDR3 sequence is CASSPGLAGTYTGELFF. The DNA of the CDR3 is TGTGCCAGCAGCCCAGGGCTAGCGGGGACCTACACCGGGGAGCTGTTTTTT.

In its sample, this clone was seen a few times. The V and J genes are TRBV7-9 and TRBJ1-5; the D is unclear. The CDR3 length is 15 residues. The germline V and J ends were trimmed by 5 bases and 2 bases, with 13 bases remaining between them. Per the germline V gene, CDR1 is SEHNR and CDR2 is FQNEAQ (reference sequence). CDR3 DNA: TGTGCCAGCAGCCGGACCGACGCGGGCAATCAGCCCCAGCATTTT. Translated, it gives CASSRTDAGNQPQHF.

The chain joins TRBV2 to TRBJ1-6; a possible D gene is TRBD1 (6 bases). Per the germline V gene, CDR1 is SNHLY and CDR2 is FYNNEI. Trimming removed 6 bases at V and 3 bases at J, with 12 bases between. This CDR3 spans 15 amino acids. The CDR3 sequence: CASRTDRNYNSPLHF. CDR3 coding DNA: TGTGCCAGCAGAACCGACAGGAACTATAATTCACCCCTCCACTTT.

CDR3 sequence reads: CASSPGQGAFGPQHF. As DNA, the CDR3 is TGTGCCAGCTCACCAGGCCAGGGGGCGTTTGGGCCCCAGCATTTT. V and J are TRBV18 and TRBJ1-5; 8 bases map to TRBD1. Trimming cost V 2 bases and J 9 bases; bases outside gene matches: 9. Germline V gives CDR1 KGHSH, CDR2 LQKENI. The CDR3 contains 15 residues.

This clone was seen more than once but under ten times. The chain has TRBV7-8 and TRBJ1-2; no reliable D call. Trimming removed 4 bases at V and 7 bases at J, with 13 bases between. This CDR3 spans 13 amino acids. Germline-derived CDR1 and CDR2 are SGHVS and FQNEAQ. CDR3 sequence reads: CASSSTLHPGYTF. The CDR3 DNA sequence: TGTGCCAGCAGCTCCACATTACACCCTGGCTACACCTTC.

The chain uses TRBV19 and TRBJ1-5; D gene unclear. The CDR3 extends over 14 amino acids. Germline CDR1 reads LNHDA; CDR2 reads SQIVND (reference sequence). The V gene lost 1 base and the J gene lost 1 base, with 5 bases spanning the gap. The CDR3 region has the DNA TGTGCCAGTAGTATAGCCCCCAGCAATCAGCCCCAGCATTTT. Protein: CASSIAPSNQPQHF. The full variable domain, completed using reference TRBV19 and TRBJ1-5, is DGGITQSPKYLFRKEGQNVTLSCEQNLNHDAMYWYRQDPGQGLRLIYYSQIVNDFQKGDIAEGYSVSREKKESFPLTVTSAQKNPTAFYLCASSIAPSNQPQHFGDGTRLSIL.

V gene TRBV6-1 combines with J gene TRBJ2-3; D is possibly TRBD1 or TRBD2 (6 bases each). Trimming took 2 bases from V and 1 from J, leaving 13 bases between them. Per germline, CDR1 MNHNS and CDR2 SASEGT. The CDR3 contains 16 residues. The CDR3 protein is CASSESGGGRTDTQYF. In DNA form, the CDR3 reads TGTGCCAGCAGTGAATCAGGTGGGGGGCGCACAGATACGCAGTATTTT.